The T cell receptor beta chain under discussion was sequenced for a study of post-analysis software for immune sequencing data. Background on the study: Relapsing-remitting, secondary progressive and progressive-relapsing courses of multiple sclerosis were included. Study results and limitations: Multiple sclerosis was associated with a significant reduction in normalized Chao1 diversity relative to controls. There were about five TRBV segments more frequent in patients than controls, and TRBV5-6, TRBV5-1 and TRBV20-1 were among them. With F measure, samples from one preparation batch clustered together strongly.

Concerning this clonotype itself: Its cognate antigen is unknown.

Unique molecular identifiers were built into the TCR beta cDNA libraries. Input amounts of 1 to 10 million T cells were used. These gave roughly 0.5 million cDNA molecules, so each molecule approximated one T cell. TCRdb redid the calling of the PCR reads with MiXCR, one entry per CDR3 protein. Of about 680,000 distinct CDR3 sequences listed, 55% to 60% were seen once; the top ten hold over 9%. This CDR3 region has 16 residues. The V end lost 0 bases, the J end lost 3 bases, and 14 bases lay between the germline ends. Per germline, CDR1 SGDLS and CDR2 YYNGEE. The genes are TRBV9 and TRBJ2-3; D perhaps matches TRBD1 (6 bases). The source is a girl aged 2-10 years with multiple sclerosis. Sequencing was performed on blood. CDR3 in amino acids: CASSVEGQKVTDTQYF. Written as DNA, the CDR3 is TGTGCCAGCAGCGTAGAAGGACAGAAAGTTACAGATACGCAGTATTTT.